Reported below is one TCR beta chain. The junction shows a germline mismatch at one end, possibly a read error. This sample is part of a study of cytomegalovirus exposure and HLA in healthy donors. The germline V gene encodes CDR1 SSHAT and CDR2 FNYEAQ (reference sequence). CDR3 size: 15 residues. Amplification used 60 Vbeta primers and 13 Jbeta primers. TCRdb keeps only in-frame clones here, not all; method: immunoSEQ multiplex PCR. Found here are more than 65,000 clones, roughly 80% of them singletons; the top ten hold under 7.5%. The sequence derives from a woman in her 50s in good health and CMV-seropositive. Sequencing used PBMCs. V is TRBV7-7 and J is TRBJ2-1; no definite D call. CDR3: CASSLGGPTYNEQFF. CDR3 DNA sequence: TGTGCTAGCAGCTTAGGCGGTCCCACCTACAATGAGCAGTTCTTC.